The clone carrying this T cell receptor beta chain has just one count. The data were taken from a study of blood T cell repertoires in COVID-19. Per the original data handling: Amplification from reference gene primers served as the basis for estimated nucleated cell counts. Sequenced by immunoSEQ multiplex PCR; TCRdb stores in-frame clones only, minus some. V, J and clone size are taken as reported in that table, and D and trimming were inferred from the DNA itself. The table records 90,000 to 110,000 clones, 85% to 90% of them present only once. CDR3 length: 19 residues. CDR1 is SGHDN, CDR2 FVKESK, per germline. Losses at the gene ends were 2 bases for V and 1 base for J; bases not matched to a gene: 12.

Sequenced material: peripheral blood. The genes are TRBV14 and TRBJ1-5; 9 bases agree with TRBD1. The TCR comes from a human donor in a cohort sampled during active COVID-19. For the CDR3, the DNA is TGTGCCAGCAGCCAATTCCGGGACAGGGAGGATGAAAGCAATCAGCCCCAGCATTTT. This codes for CASSQFRDREDESNQPQHF.